Each of the 32 T cell receptor beta chains below was sequenced from the same sample in a study of blood T cell repertoires in COVID-19. The assay was immunoSEQ multiplex PCR, and TCRdb's table has in-frame clones only and misses some. The sample lists approximately 100,000 clones, about nine tenths seen once, with roughly 15% in the top ten. Input material: peripheral blood. Receptor source: a man aged 50 or older with acute or convalescent COVID-19.

This clone was found a few times. The chain links TRBV6-1 to TRBJ2-1, with 8 bases aligning to TRBD2. Germline V gene data show CDR1 as MNHNS and CDR2 as SASEGT. V gave up 3 bases and J gave up 6 bases; unmatched junction bases: 10. The CDR3 covers 16 residues. The CDR3 loop is CASSEELAVSFNEQFF. Written as DNA, the CDR3 is TGTGCCAGCAGTGAGGAACTAGCGGTATCTTTCAATGAGCAGTTCTTC.

The CDR3 DNA is TGTGCCAGCAGCCCCCGGACAGGGGCGTTTTACGAGCAGTACTTC. The encoded protein is CASSPRTGAFYEQYF. The rearrangement links TRBV5-4 to TRBJ2-7; 9 bases are shared with TRBD1. Trimming took 4 bases from V and 4 from J; bases not matched to a gene: 9. Looked up from germline, CDR1 is SGHNT and CDR2 is YYREEE (reference sequence). This CDR3 has 15 residues.

This clone has only one observation. This rearrangement joins TRBV7-8 to TRBJ2-7; TRBD2 matches at 11 bases. CDR1 and CDR2 (germline): SGHVS, FQNEAQ. The CDR3 sequence is 17 residues long. J gave up 0 bases and V 2 bases, and 6 bases lay outside the gene matches. CDR3 loop: CASSLRVAGGSSYEQYF. DNA for the CDR3: TGTGCCAGCAGCTTAAGGGTAGCGGGAGGGAGCTCCTACGAGCAGTACTTC.

The V gene is TRBV24-1, the J gene TRBJ2-1, with a tentative D call TRBD2 (6 bases). The CDR3 has 16 amino acids. From germline, CDR1 is KGHDR and CDR2 SFDVKD. V was pared by 1 base and J by 4 bases, with 13 bases between. The CDR3 reads CATSDFELALYNEQFF. As DNA, the CDR3 is TGTGCCACCAGTGATTTTGAACTAGCCCTTTACAATGAGCAGTTCTTC.

V is TRBV11-2 and J is TRBJ2-7, with 7 nucleotides matching TRBD1. Losses at the gene ends were 1 base for V and 2 bases for J; bases not matched to a gene: 5. The CDR3 is 15 residues long. The V gene's germline CDR1 is SGHAT and CDR2 FQNNGV. The CDR3 protein is CASSLAGQTTYEQYF. CDR3 sequence (DNA): TGTGCCAGCAGCTTAGCGGGACAGACCACCTACGAGCAGTACTTC.

This chain connects TRBV19 to TRBJ1-4; perhaps TRBD1 as D (6 bases). The CDR3 has 15 residues. V lost 4 bases to trimming and J lost 5 bases, with 14 bases between them. Germline V gene sequence: CDR1 LNHDA, CDR2 SQIVND (reference sequence). The CDR3 spells CASSSDDRRNEKLFF. CDR3 sequence (DNA): TGTGCCAGTAGTAGCGACGACAGGAGAAATGAAAAACTGTTTTTT.

V gene TRBV4-1 combines with J gene TRBJ1-4, with a tentative D call TRBD1 (6 bases). The CDR3 totals 15 residues. The V gene lost 4 bases and the J gene lost 3 bases, with 12 bases spanning the gap. The V gene's germline CDR1 is MGHRA and CDR2 YSYEKL. CDR3 sequence reads: CASSRTGRANEKLFF. In nucleotides, the CDR3 is TGCGCCAGCAGCCGTACAGGGAGGGCTAATGAAAAACTGTTTTTT.

This sequence joins TRBV30 and TRBJ2-7; tentatively, D is TRBD2 (5 bases). V lost 0 bases and J lost 1, with 13 bases in between. The germline V gene encodes CDR1 GTSNPN and CDR2 SVGIG (reference sequence). The CDR3 has 15 residues. The CDR3 loop is CAWSVGGTSSYEQYF. CDR3 DNA sequence: TGTGCCTGGAGTGTAGGAGGTACATCTTCCTACGAGCAGTACTTC.

The chain recombines TRBV5-1 with TRBJ2-1; no firm D call. With 0 bases removed from V and 0 bases from J, the gap between germline ends came to 7 bases. The CDR3 extends over 15 amino acids. The germline gives CDR1 SGHRS, CDR2 YFSETQ. CDR3 loop: CASSLELSSYNEQFF. For the CDR3, the DNA is TGCGCCAGCAGCTTGGAGCTTAGCTCCTACAATGAGCAGTTCTTC. Together with reference TRBV5-1 and TRBJ2-1, the CDR3 gives the full variable domain: KAGVTQTPRYLIKTRGQQVTLSCSPISGHRSVSWYQQTPGQGLQFLFEYFSETQRNKGNFPGRFSGRQFSNSRSEMNVSTLELGDSALYLCASSLELSSYNEQFFGPGTRLTVL.

This clone is a singleton in its sample. V and J are TRBV24-1 and TRBJ2-1; D is unresolved. CDR3 length: 14 residues. Germline CDR1 reads KGHDR; CDR2 reads SFDVKD. V was pared by 7 bases and J by 2 bases, with 11 bases between. CDR3 loop: CATSDTLTYNEQFF. Written as DNA, the CDR3 is TGTGCCACCAGCGACACATTAACCTACAATGAGCAGTTCTTC.

Turning to this clone: The sample contains more than one DNA sequence encoding this CDR3. V gene TRBV29-1 combines with J gene TRBJ2-7, with TRBD1 identical over 9 bases. CDR1 SQVTM and CDR2 ANQGSEA come from the germline V gene. The CDR3 loop spans 14 amino acids. The V gene end was trimmed by 4 bases and the J gene end by 1 base; junction bases not matched to a gene: 5. The CDR3 reads CSVGGTGSSYEQYF. The CDR3 region has the DNA TGCAGCGTTGGAGGGACAGGGAGTTCCTACGAGCAGTACTTC.

This clone occurred a few times. For the CDR3, the DNA is TGTGCCAGCAGCTTAGCGCCTAGCGGGACCTACGAGCAGTACTTC. This translates into CASSLAPSGTYEQYF. The rearrangement uses TRBV7-2 and TRBJ2-7, with 9 bases matching TRBD2. The CDR3 contains 15 residues. With V trimmed by 0 bases and J by 2 bases, 2 bases remained unmatched. Germline V gene sequence: CDR1 SGHTA, CDR2 FQGNSA.

The chain employs TRBV5-1 and TRBJ1-5; D is uncertain. With 2 bases removed from V and 5 bases from J, the gap between germline ends came to 8 bases. Germline CDR1 and CDR2: SGHRS and YFSETQ. This CDR3 spans 13 amino acids. CDR3: CASSLLSDQPQHF. The CDR3 DNA follows: TGCGCCAGCAGCTTACTATCGGATCAGCCCCAGCATTTT.

The rearrangement joins TRBV9 to TRBJ2-7; 8 bases align to TRBD2. Germline lookup yields CDR1 SGDLS and CDR2 YYNGEE. V gave up 4 bases and J gave up 2 bases; unmatched junction bases: 14. This CDR3 contains 17 residues. CDR3 DNA: TGTGCCAGCAGCCCTACCTTTTTAGCGGGATTGCCCTACGAGCAGTACTTC. This encodes CASSPTFLAGLPYEQYF.

This sequence joins TRBV18 and TRBJ2-1; 8 nucleotides line up with TRBD1. This CDR3 region has 13 residues. V gave up 7 bases and J gave up 9 bases; unmatched junction bases: 8. Germline V lookup: CDR1 KGHSH, CDR2 LQKENI. CDR3 sequence reads: CASWRTGGGEQFF. Written as DNA, the CDR3 is TGTGCCAGCTGGAGAACAGGGGGAGGTGAGCAGTTCTTC.

CDR3 loop: CATSDLRRERPFEQFF. In nucleotides, the CDR3 is TGTGCCACCAGTGATTTGAGGCGGGAGCGTCCTTTTGAGCAGTTCTTC. The chain combines TRBV24-1 with TRBJ2-1; 7 positions match TRBD2. After removal of 0 bases from V and 9 bases from J, the junction contained 10 bases not matched to a gene. CDR1 KGHDR and CDR2 SFDVKD come from the germline V gene. CDR3 length equals 16 residues.

The chain has TRBV19 and TRBJ2-7; TRBD1 matches at 10 bases. This CDR3 comprises 15 residues. The trim removed 5 bases at V and 6 bases at J, leaving 10 bases unmatched. Germline CDR1 LNHDA, CDR2 SQIVND (reference sequence). CDR3 nucleotide sequence: TGTGCCAGTAGTCTTACCGGGACAGGGGTTTTCGAGCAGTACTTC. It translates to CASSLTGTGVFEQYF.

This chain links TRBV19 with TRBJ1-5; D gene uncertain. Trimming pared 0 bases from V and 2 bases from J, leaving 5 bases between. CDR1 is LNHDA, CDR2 SQIVND, per germline (reference sequence). The CDR3 is 14 residues long. CDR3 nucleotides: TGTGCCAGTAGTATAGAGAGCGGCAATCAGCCCCAGCATTTT. Protein product: CASSIESGNQPQHF.

This clone was recorded once. The chain employs TRBV11-3 and TRBJ1-5; TRBD1 agrees at 7 bases. Looked up from germline, CDR1 is SGHNT and CDR2 is YENEEA. Trimming removed 0 bases from V and 0 bases from J; junction bases left unmatched: 2. CDR3 length: 16 residues. CDR3: CASSLERGHSNQPQHF. CDR3 nucleotide sequence: TGTGCCAGCAGCTTAGAGAGGGGGCATAGCAATCAGCCCCAGCATTTT.

The CDR3 here is CASSFQGLGTDTQYF. As DNA, the CDR3 is TGTGCCAGCAGCTTTCAGGGGCTCGGCACAGATACGCAGTATTTT. The chain joins TRBV7-9 to TRBJ2-3; D is perhaps TRBD1 (6 bases). The CDR3 spans 15 residues. The germline V gene has CDR1 SEHNR and CDR2 FQNEAQ (reference sequence). V was pared by 3 bases and J by 1 base, with 11 bases between.

The V call is TRBV7-9, the J call TRBJ2-1; 8 bases are a match to TRBD1. The V gene's germline CDR1 is SEHNR and CDR2 FQNEAQ (reference sequence). The ends lost 4 bases at V and 3 bases at J; junction bases unmatched: 5. CDR3 length: 15 residues. CDR3 sequence (DNA): TGTGCCAGCAGCTCGCAGGGGGCCCTCTACAATGAGCAGTTCTTC. It translates to CASSSQGALYNEQFF.

This clone has only one observation. The genes are TRBV5-1 and TRBJ1-6; weak D call: TRBD1 (6 bases). V was cut by 0 bases and J by 8 bases, with 12 bases left in between. Germline V CDR1 and CDR2: SGHRS, YFSETQ. The CDR3 has 15 residues. The DNA for the CDR3 is TGCGCCAGCAGCTTGGATGGGGGCAGGTATTCACCCCTCCACTTT. It is translated as CASSLDGGRYSPLHF. The entire variable domain, with the rest obtained from reference TRBV5-1 and TRBJ1-6, is as follows: KAGVTQTPRYLIKTRGQQVTLSCSPISGHRSVSWYQQTPGQGLQFLFEYFSETQRNKGNFPGRFSGRQFSNSRSEMNVSTLELGDSALYLCASSLDGGRYSPLHFGNGTRLTVT.

The table lists this clone with a few counts. In DNA, the CDR3 is TGTGCCAGCAGTACTAGCGGGAAAGAGACCCAGTACTTC. It specifies CASSTSGKETQYF. The chain couples TRBV11-2 to TRBJ2-5, with TRBD2 matching 10 bases. The germline gives CDR1 SGHAT, CDR2 FQNNGV. The CDR3 has 13 residues. Trimming at V came to 6 bases and at J to 3 bases, leaving 1 base not matched to a gene.

V is TRBV4-2 and J is TRBJ2-5; 8 nucleotides match TRBD2. The germline V gene has CDR1 LGHNA and CDR2 YNFKEQ. J gave up 4 bases and V 3 bases, and 13 bases lay outside the gene matches. The CDR3 sequence is 17 residues long. CDR3 in amino acids: CASSHGGAGEEGETQYF. The CDR3 region has the DNA TGTGCCAGCAGCCATGGGGGAGCGGGAGAAGAAGGAGAGACCCAGTACTTC.

The rearrangement uses TRBV27 and TRBJ1-4; perhaps TRBD1 as D (6 bases). V lost 5 bases, J lost 2 bases, and 9 bases lay in between. This CDR3 is built from 14 residues. From germline, CDR1 is MNHEY and CDR2 SMNVEV (reference sequence). The chain's CDR3 is CASSPGQTNEKLFF. In nucleotides, the CDR3 is TGTGCCAGCAGTCCAGGACAGACTAATGAAAAACTGTTTTTT.

The genes are TRBV18 and TRBJ2-7, with 8 nucleotides matching TRBD1. V was clipped by 6 bases and J by 3 bases; unmatched bases: 7. The CDR3 runs 14 residues. Germline V gene data show CDR1 as KGHSH and CDR2 as LQKENI. In DNA form, the CDR3 reads TGTGCCAGCTCGCCGGCAACAGGGGGCTACGAGCAGTACTTC. This codes for CASSPATGGYEQYF. Together with reference TRBV18 and TRBJ2-7, the CDR3 gives the full variable domain: NAGVMQNPRHLVRRRGQEARLRCSPMKGHSHVYWYRQLPEEGLKFMVYLQKENIIDESGMPKERFSAEFPKEGPSILRIQQVVRGDSAAYFCASSPATGGYEQYFGPGTRLTVT.

The V gene is TRBV12-5, the J gene TRBJ2-1; 10 nucleotides agree with TRBD2. The CDR3 is made up of 15 amino acids. From germline, CDR1 is LGHNT and CDR2 FRNRAP. Trimming at V came to 9 bases and at J to 2 bases, leaving 7 bases not matched to a gene. CDR3 in amino acids: CASGQREGPYNEQFF. The DNA for the CDR3 is TGTGCTAGCGGACAGCGGGAGGGCCCCTACAATGAGCAGTTCTTC. Combining the CDR3 with reference TRBV12-5 and TRBJ2-1 gives the whole variable domain DARVTQTPRHKVTEMGQEVTMRCQPILGHNTVFWYRQTMMQGLELLAYFRNRAPLDDSGMPKDRFSAEMPDATLATLKIQPSEPRDSAVYFCASGQREGPYNEQFFGPGTRLTVL.

The CDR3 DNA reads TGTGCCAGCCAGATCGAGACAGTCAATCAGCCCCAGCATTTT. It specifies CASQIETVNQPQHF. The chain links TRBV2 to TRBJ1-5; a weak D match, TRBD1 (5 bases). V was pared by 8 bases and J by 3 bases, with 14 bases between. The germline V gene encodes CDR1 SNHLY and CDR2 FYNNEI. The CDR3 is 14 residues long.

The chain is built from TRBV14 and TRBJ2-5; a weak D match, TRBD2 (5 bases). The V end lost 5 bases, the J end lost 5 bases, and 12 bases lay between the germline ends. The CDR3 sequence is 13 residues long. CDR1 is SGHDN and CDR2 is FVKESK in the germline V gene. The CDR3, as DNA: TGTGCCAGCAGCGAAAGCGGCCGGGAGACCCAGTACTTC. Its protein product is CASSESGRETQYF.

The chain uses TRBV12-2 and TRBJ1-1; TRBD1, the table's D call, was not compared with the DNA. TRBV12-2 is designated a pseudogene. CDR3 size: 15 residues. CDR3 nucleotides: TGTGCAAGTCGCTCTAGACAGGAGATGAACACTGAAGCTTTCTTT. This encodes CASRSRQEMNTEAFF.

The rearrangement links TRBV24-1 to TRBJ2-1, with 7 bases that match TRBD1. CDR1 is KGHDR, CDR2 SFDVKD, per germline. The CDR3 runs to 12 residues. V dropped 4 bases and J dropped 15; count of bases not matched to a gene: 8. The CDR3 coding sequence is TGTGCCACCAGTGAGCCGACAGGGCCGCTGTTCTTC. It codes for CATSEPTGPLFF.

The CDR3 is CASSIGGNQPQHF. As DNA, the CDR3 is TGTGCCAGTAGTATTGGCGGGAATCAGCCCCAGCATTTT. This sequence joins TRBV19 and TRBJ1-5; unclear D gene. Germline CDR1 LNHDA, CDR2 SQIVND (reference sequence). Trimming left V 3 bases short and J 4 bases short, with 7 bases between. This CDR3 has 13 amino acids. The full variable domain, completed using reference TRBV19 and TRBJ1-5, is DGGITQSPKYLFRKEGQNVTLSCEQNLNHDAMYWYRQDPGQGLRLIYYSQIVNDFQKGDIAEGYSVSREKKESFPLTVTSAQKNPTAFYLCASSIGGNQPQHFGDGTRLSIL.